The present entry profiles one T cell receptor (beta chain) with its context. The antigen is unknown. The data originate from a study of OX40 agonist ivuxolimab in advanced cancers. At the level of the study: Having had anti-PD-1, anti-PD-L1 or anti-CTLA-4 therapy before was allowed, and under 50% had some.

Between the trimmed V and J ends, which lost 0 bases and 3 bases, there was a span of 15 bases. The CDR3 covers 16 residues. CDR1 and CDR2 (germline): LGHNA, YSLEER. Study conclusions and caveats: The study found that CD8+ T cells averaged more expanded clones than CD4+.

Here immunoSEQ multiplex PCR was the method, and the copy in TCRdb shows in-frame clones only, minus some. The top ten hold around 6.5% of the sample, which has tens of thousands of clones, 80% to 90% seen once. The gene calls are TRBV4-3 and TRBJ2-7; D possibly corresponds to TRBD1 (7 bases). This specimen consisted of CD4+ or CD8+ T cells sorted from blood, obtained in a trial of the OX40 agonist ivuxolimab. The TCR originated in an adult with an advanced solid tumor such as melanoma, head and neck, liver or kidney cancer. CDR3 DNA: TGCGCCAGCAGCCAAGATTGGCAGGGGGGACTCTACGAGCAGTACTTC. It yields the protein CASSQDWQGGLYEQYF.